This T cell receptor beta chain comes out of a study of long-term antiretroviral therapy in people with HIV. Overall study findings and caveats: ART adherence, viral resistance and therapy changes were not recorded. Controls exceeded HIV repertoires in CDR3 length range.

This clone appeared a single time. The antigen remains unidentified. Per germline, CDR1 SGHRS and CDR2 YFSETQ. This CDR3 contains 16 residues. Trimming removed 0 bases from V and 3 bases from J; junction bases left unmatched: 3. The libraries were made with immunoSEQ v3.0 at survey level. Clones were read by immunoSEQ multiplex PCR, and TCRdb kept only the in-frame ones, dropping some. The table lists under 25,000 clones, approximately 90% of them singletons. Specimens carried roughly 0.95-11 million cryopreserved PBMC before DNA extraction. The rearrangement links TRBV5-1 to TRBJ2-5, with 12 bases fitting TRBD1. The TCR sequence derives from a man aged 60-69 years with HIV. Sample: unsorted PBMCs, taken 0.6 years after starting antiretroviral therapy. The CDR3 DNA reads TGCGCCAGCAGCTTGGCGGGACAGGGGGCCGAAGAGACCCAGTACTTC. It yields the protein CASSLAGQGAEETQYF. The full variable domain, with the rest looked up from reference TRBV5-1 and TRBJ2-5, is KAGVTQTPRYLIKTRGQQVTLSCSPISGHRSVSWYQQTPGQGLQFLFEYFSETQRNKGNFPGRFSGRQFSNSRSEMNVSTLELGDSALYLCASSLAGQGAEETQYFGPGTRLLVL.